Sequencing of this T cell receptor (beta chain) was carried out in a study of T cell changes during pregnancy in multiple sclerosis. Trimming removed 4 bases at V and 2 bases at J, with 9 bases between. The length of the CDR3 is 13 residues. CDR1 is WSHSY, CDR2 SAAADI, per germline. Only in-frame clones appear in the TCRdb table, and some are missing; sequencing was by immunoSEQ multiplex PCR. Of approximately 100,000 clones listed, roughly 93% are singletons. This chain links TRBV10-2 with TRBJ2-7; D possibly corresponds to TRBD2 (6 bases). Here the sequenced sample was peripheral blood, taken after pregnancy. This clonotype was sampled from a female donor with multiple sclerosis, enrolled in a pregnancy study. The CDR3 spells CASSGGGAYEQYF. The CDR3 DNA follows: TGCGCCAGCAGTGGTGGAGGGGCCTACGAGCAGTACTTC.